These 17 T cell receptor beta chains were all obtained from the same sample, sequenced in a study of T cell responses to AZD1222 COVID-19 vaccine. The protocol was immunoSEQ multiplex PCR, while the TCRdb copy is restricted to in-frame clones and leaves out a portion. The repertoire has about 120,000 clones, more than 85% of them found once; the top ten carry around 5%. This sample comprised peripheral blood, obtained 28 days after the second AZD1222 dose. The source is an adult who received the AZD1222 COVID-19 vaccine.

This clone was seen only once. V and J are TRBV7-3 and TRBJ1-1, with D perhaps TRBD1 (5 bases). This CDR3 comprises 16 residues. V shed 1 base and J shed 3 bases, with 15 bases lying between them. Germline assignment: CDR1 SGHTA and CDR2 FQGTGA. CDR3 region: CASSLNSPRAHTEAFF. The CDR3 DNA follows: TGTGCCAGCAGCTTAAATTCCCCCAGGGCCCACACTGAAGCTTTCTTT.

Here the CDR3 reads CASSEGHGNTIYF. In nucleotides, the CDR3 is TGTGCCAGCAGTGAAGGCCACGGTAACACCATATATTTT. This rearrangement joins TRBV6-1 to TRBJ1-3; D not resolved. In germline, CDR1 is MNHNS, CDR2 SASEGT. The V end was cut by 1 base, the J end by 7 bases, with 8 bases between. The length of the CDR3 is 13 residues.

The sample holds one count of this clone. This chain connects TRBV3-1 (or the pseudogene TRBV3-2) to TRBJ2-7, with unresolved D. Germline values: CDR1 LGHDT, CDR2 YNNKEL (reference sequence). The V gene lost 5 bases and the J gene lost 1 base, with 12 bases spanning the gap. This CDR3 has 14 amino acids. The CDR3: CASSDFPGSYEQYF. In nucleotides, the CDR3 is TGTGCCAGCAGCGACTTCCCCGGATCCTACGAGCAGTACTTC.

This chain links TRBV19 with TRBJ1-2; tentatively, D is TRBD1 (5 bases). V lost 2 bases and J 8 bases, leaving 12 bases between the germline ends. This CDR3 region has 13 residues. Germline V gene sequence: CDR1 LNHDA, CDR2 SQIVND (reference sequence). The CDR3 region is CASSIQGLGGYTF. Here the CDR3 DNA reads TGTGCCAGTAGTATACAGGGACTAGGAGGCTACACCTTC.

V gene TRBV7-9 combines with J gene TRBJ2-7; 13 nucleotides line up with TRBD2. The CDR3 loop spans 18 amino acids. Germline V lookup: CDR1 SEHNR, CDR2 FQNEAQ (reference sequence). V was pared by 5 bases and J by 2 bases, with 12 bases of the junction left unmatched. The CDR3 DNA is TGTGCCAGCAGCCTATCCGGGACTAGCGGGATCACCCCCTACGAGCAGTACTTC. It is translated as CASSLSGTSGITPYEQYF.

The genes are TRBV5-5 and TRBJ1-1, with TRBD1 matching 9 bases. V lost 3 bases and J lost 5; bases outside the gene matches: 5. Germline values: CDR1 SGHKS, CDR2 YYEKEE (reference sequence). The CDR3 is 14 residues long. Here the CDR3 reads CASSWGQGGTEAFF. CDR3 DNA sequence: TGTGCCAGCAGCTGGGGACAGGGAGGAACTGAAGCTTTCTTT.

The chain has TRBV2 and TRBJ1-5; D is uncertain. Germline V gives CDR1 SNHLY, CDR2 FYNNEI. This CDR3 is 13 amino acids long. V lost 4 bases, J lost 4 bases, and 8 bases lay in between. The CDR3 nucleotides read TGTGCCAGCAGTGCCCAGACAAATCAGCCCCAGCATTTT. It translates to CASSAQTNQPQHF. The variable domain in full, with the rest retrieved from reference TRBV2 and TRBJ1-5, is EPEVTQTPSHQVTQMGQEVILRCVPISNHLYFYWYRQILGQKVEFLVSFYNNEISEKSEIFDDQFSVERPDGSNFTLKIRSTKLEDSAMYFCASSAQTNQPQHFGDGTRLSIL.

CDR3 loop: CASSWTQAGTLGEQYF. The CDR3 DNA reads as TGCGCCAGCAGCTGGACTCAGGCCGGGACCCTGGGCGAGCAGTACTTC. V usage is TRBV5-1 and J usage is TRBJ2-7, with D possibly being TRBD1 or TRBD2 (5 bases each). The CDR3 runs 16 residues. CDR1 and CDR2 from the germline V gene are SGHRS and YFSETQ. The V end was cut by 3 bases, the J end by 6 bases, with 22 bases between.

The rearrangement joins TRBV9 to TRBJ2-2, with 12 bases aligning to TRBD2. V lost 4 bases and J lost 0; bases outside the gene matches: 10. CDR1 is SGDLS and CDR2 is YYNGEE in the germline V gene. The CDR3 sequence is 19 residues long. The CDR3 DNA reads TGTGCCAGCAGCCCCCGGACTAGCGGGACTAATGCGAACACCGGGGAGCTGTTTTTT. This sequence encodes CASSPRTSGTNANTGELFF.

The V call is TRBV19, the J call TRBJ1-1, with a weak D call TRBD1 (5 bases). Trimming took off 4 bases at V and 3 bases at J, with 12 bases between the two ends. This CDR3 spans 14 amino acids. Germline lookup yields CDR1 LNHDA and CDR2 SQIVND (reference sequence). CDR3 in DNA: TGTGCCAGTAGTACTGGGGCGGGATACACTGAAGCTTTCTTT. Translation: CASSTGAGYTEAFF.

The chain combines TRBV10-2 with TRBJ2-7, with a tentative D call TRBD2 (5 bases). V was clipped by 6 bases and J by 1 base, with 13 bases between them. CDR1 is WSHSY and CDR2 is SAAADI in the germline V gene. This CDR3 is built from 14 residues. CDR3 DNA: TGCGCCAGCAGCACGTCGCGGGCATCCTACGAGCAGTACTTC. It encodes CASSTSRASYEQYF.

This chain connects TRBV5-1 to TRBJ2-5, with 11 positions matching TRBD2. The CDR3 extends over 17 amino acids. Germline lookup yields CDR1 SGHRS and CDR2 YFSETQ. The V segment lost 0 bases and the J segment 2 bases; nucleotides outside the gene matches: 6. The CDR3 protein is CASSLGLAGYLQETQYF. Here the CDR3 DNA reads TGCGCCAGCAGCTTGGGACTAGCGGGGTACCTACAAGAGACCCAGTACTTC. Looking up the rest from reference TRBV5-1 and TRBJ2-5 gives the full variable domain: KAGVTQTPRYLIKTRGQQVTLSCSPISGHRSVSWYQQTPGQGLQFLFEYFSETQRNKGNFPGRFSGRQFSNSRSEMNVSTLELGDSALYLCASSLGLAGYLQETQYFGPGTRLLVL.

In its sample, this clone was seen once. The J gene is TRBJ2-4, the V gene TRBV7-2; no clear D. V was trimmed by 0 bases and J by 0 bases, leaving 18 bases between them. This CDR3 has 19 residues. The V gene's germline CDR1 is SGHTA and CDR2 FQGNSA. The CDR3 protein is CASSLAPGNVLLAKNIQYF. The CDR3 region has the DNA TGTGCCAGCAGCTTAGCTCCAGGAAATGTCCTGTTAGCCAAAAACATTCAGTACTTC.

J is TRBJ2-2 and V is TRBV2; D is possibly TRBD1 or TRBD2 (5 bases each). CDR1 is SNHLY and CDR2 is FYNNEI in the germline V gene. CDR3 size: 15 residues. V lost 10 bases and J 0 bases, leaving 15 bases between the germline ends. The CDR3 DNA reads TGTGCCACCGACCGGGACGGAGCGAACACCGGGGAGCTGTTTTTT. Its translation is CATDRDGANTGELFF.

This clone was observed once. The chain uses TRBV4-3 and TRBJ1-5; 7 nucleotides line up with TRBD1. V lost 4 bases, J lost 6 bases, and 3 bases stayed unmatched. The CDR3 loop spans 13 amino acids. Germline V gene data show CDR1 as LGHNA and CDR2 as YSLEER. The CDR3 sequence: CASSRDRAQPQHF. CDR3 in DNA: TGCGCCAGCAGCCGAGACAGGGCTCAGCCCCAGCATTTT.

This chain joins TRBV5-1 and TRBJ2-7; tentative D call: TRBD1 (5 bases). Germline CDR1 SGHRS, CDR2 YFSETQ. Deletions cut 0 bases from V and 0 bases from J, with 13 bases between. CDR3 length: 16 residues. CDR3 sequence: CASSLVGQGLSYEQYF. CDR3 in DNA: TGCGCCAGCAGCTTGGTGGGGCAGGGCCTCTCCTACGAGCAGTACTTC.

This chain connects TRBV5-6 to TRBJ2-1, with D possibly matching TRBD1 (6 bases). CDR3 size: 14 residues. Per germline, CDR1 SGHDT and CDR2 YYEEEE. V was shortened by 6 bases and J by 7 bases, with 17 bases between the two germline ends. CDR3 in amino acids: CASTGTGRANEQFF. The DNA of the CDR3 is TGTGCCAGCACTGGCACAGGGCGGGCGAATGAGCAGTTCTTC.